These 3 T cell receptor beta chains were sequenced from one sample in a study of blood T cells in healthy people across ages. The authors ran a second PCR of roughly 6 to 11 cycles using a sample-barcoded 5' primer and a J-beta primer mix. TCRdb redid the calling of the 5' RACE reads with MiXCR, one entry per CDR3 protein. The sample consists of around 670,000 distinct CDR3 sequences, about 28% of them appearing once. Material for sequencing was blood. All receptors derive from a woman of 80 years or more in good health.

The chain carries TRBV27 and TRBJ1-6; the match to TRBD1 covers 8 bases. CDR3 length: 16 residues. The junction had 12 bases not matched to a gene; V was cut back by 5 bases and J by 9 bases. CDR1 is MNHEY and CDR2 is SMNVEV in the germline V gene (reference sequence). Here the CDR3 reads CASSQKRTGLGSPLHF. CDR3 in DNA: TGTGCCAGCAGTCAAAAACGGACAGGGCTAGGTTCACCCCTCCACTTT.

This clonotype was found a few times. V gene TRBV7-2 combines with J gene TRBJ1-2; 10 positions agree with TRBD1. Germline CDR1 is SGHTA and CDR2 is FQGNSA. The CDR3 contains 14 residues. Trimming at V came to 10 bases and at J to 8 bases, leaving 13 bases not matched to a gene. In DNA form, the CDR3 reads TGTGCCACCAAACTGGACAGGGGGAATGAGGGCTACACCTTC. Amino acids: CATKLDRGNEGYTF.

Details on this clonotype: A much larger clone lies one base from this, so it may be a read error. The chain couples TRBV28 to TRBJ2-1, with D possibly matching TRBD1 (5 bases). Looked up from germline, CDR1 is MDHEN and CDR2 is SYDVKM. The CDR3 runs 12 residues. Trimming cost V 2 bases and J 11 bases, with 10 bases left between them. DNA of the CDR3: TGTGCCAGCAGTTTACCCACAGGCCAGCAGTTCTTC. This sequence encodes CASSLPTGQQFF. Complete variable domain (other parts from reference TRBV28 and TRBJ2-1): DVKVTQSSRYLVKRTGEKVFLECVQDMDHENMFWYRQDPGLGLRLIYFSYDVKMKEKGDIPEGYSVSREKKERFSLILESASTNQTSMYLCASSLPTGQQFFGPGTRLTVL.